A selection of T cell receptor beta chains follows, all from one sample in a study of T cells in Graves' hyperthyroidism and ophthalmopathy. TCRdb ran MiXCR on the multiplex PCR reads and lists one entry per CDR3 protein. The sample holds under 200,000 distinct CDR3 sequences, about 9% seen once. Sequenced material: blood. The receptor source for this set is a young woman with Graves' hyperthyroidism that later progressed to Graves' ophthalmopathy. The CDR3 runs from the conserved cysteine through the conserved F or W. A clone size is listed for some rows: how often the clone was seen (once, few, many), or a class if it is expanded.

>many|TRBJ1-6|TRBV10-2|13
CASSQDLNSPLHF
>.|TRBJ1-1|TRBV7-9|15
CASSARDRGNTEAFF
>.|TRBJ2-2|TRBV11-2|15
CASSVQGAGTGELFF
>many|TRBJ2-1|TRBV12-3/TRBV12-4|12
CASRGPVDEQFF
>.|TRBJ1-5|TRBV20-1|15
CSVRQGAGSNQPQHF
>many|TRBJ2-5|TRBV15|14
CATSRSPWKETQYF
>many|TRBJ2-6|TRBV15|16
CATSYRGNSGANVLTF
>few|TRBJ2-5|TRBV4-1|16
CASSPSGGSPRETQYF
>few|TRBJ2-2|TRBV30|13
CAWMRGVGGELFF
>many|TRBJ2-3|TRBV12-3/TRBV12-4|17
CASSFSGTSGLTDTQYF
>.|TRBJ2-1|TRBV5-4|14
CASSLLSGVHEQFF
>many|TRBJ1-1|TRBV30|14
CAWTLLHENTEAFF
>few|TRBJ1-3|TRBV4-2|16
CASSLTTGTRGNTIYF
>many|TRBJ2-1|TRBV7-3|16
CASSLTSQGRGGEQFF
>.|TRBJ1-2|TRBV6-1|13
CASSRNRAGGYTF
>.|TRBJ2-1|TRBV29-1|14
CSVELGSSYNEQFF
>many|TRBJ2-2|TRBV24-1|13
CATRTSGTGELFF
>many|TRBJ1-5|TRBV5-5|16
CASSNLRTAESQPQHF
>few|TRBJ2-1|TRBV30|14
CAWSVGGGYNEQFF
>many|TRBJ2-5|TRBV18|12
CASSPKGETQYF
>many|TRBJ1-6|TRBV12-3/TRBV12-4|15
CASSLRQSYNSPLHF
>many|TRBJ2-5|TRBV14|14
CASSPMSGRETQYF
>many|TRBJ2-3|TRBV7-3|14
CASSNQGATDTQYF
>many|TRBJ2-3|TRBV5-8|15
CASSLVLGSTDTQYF
>many|TRBJ1-2|TRBV6-1|16
CASSGQGSMVNYGYTF
>many|TRBJ2-1|TRBV11-1|16
CASSPLGQGSYNEQFF
>few|TRBJ2-1|TRBV24-1|13
CATSERGGAEQFF
>.|TRBJ2-7|TRBV19|15
CASSPASGGYYEQYF
>many|TRBJ1-2|TRBV2|14
CASSGREALYGYTF
>.|TRBJ1-1|TRBV4-2|15
CASSTQTVRDTEAFF
>many|TRBJ2-7|TRBV30|12
CAWRQETYEQYF
>many|TRBJ1-2|TRBV6-1|15
CASSPYQGDLYGYTF
>many|TRBJ2-6|TRBV6-1|15
CASSELSSGANVLTF
>few|TRBJ2-4|TRBV5-1|18
CASSHGTSGTTQRDIQYF
>many|TRBJ1-1|TRBV7-9|15
CASSRPGQRNTEAFF
>many|TRBJ1-4|TRBV5-8|14
CASSLDMANEKLFF
>many|TRBJ2-3|TRBV7-9|17
CASSYDTSGRAEDTQYF
>many|TRBJ2-1|TRBV3-1|17
CASSQESGRQSYNEQFF
>many|TRBJ1-4|TRBV28|22
CASSLFWDIKPRPEINNEKLFF
>many|TRBJ2-1|TRBV2|14
CAAWGRRAGNEQFF
>.|TRBJ1-5|TRBV4-1|15
CASSQDPDNNQPQHF
>many|TRBJ1-2|TRBV9|14
CASSVGTANYGYTF
>many|TRBJ2-1|TRBV15|14
CATSRDKDYNEQFF
>.|TRBJ2-1|TRBV2|16
CASSELGTGGHNEQFF
>few|TRBJ2-6|TRBV7-3|15
CASSEQGGGANVLTF
>.|TRBJ1-1|TRBV4-1|12
CASSHINTEAFF